This T cell receptor beta chain was observed in a study of beta chain features in type 1 diabetes. Broader study findings: Within each of all four CD4+ subsets, Type 1 diabetes patients had TCRB CDR3s that were moderately but significantly shorter.

Reverse transcribing all isolated RNA meant expressed TCRB transcripts were sequenced. The repertoire was sequenced with immunoSEQ multiplex PCR; TCRdb's copy has only in-frame clones and lacks some. The sample consists of about 700,000 clones, about an eighth of them appearing once. This clone appeared a few times. The antigen remains unidentified. This CDR3 comprises 11 residues. Germline CDR1 DFQATT, CDR2 SNEGSKA (reference sequence). V lost 0 bases and J 6 bases, leaving 6 bases between the germline ends. Sequenced sample: naive CD4+ T cells from blood. V gene TRBV20-1 combines with J gene TRBJ2-7; unclear D gene. This receptor was obtained from a man between 18 and 35 years old with type 1 diabetes. CDR3 sequence: CSARDYPEQYF. The DNA for the CDR3 is TGCAGTGCTAGAGATTACCCCGAGCAGTACTTC.